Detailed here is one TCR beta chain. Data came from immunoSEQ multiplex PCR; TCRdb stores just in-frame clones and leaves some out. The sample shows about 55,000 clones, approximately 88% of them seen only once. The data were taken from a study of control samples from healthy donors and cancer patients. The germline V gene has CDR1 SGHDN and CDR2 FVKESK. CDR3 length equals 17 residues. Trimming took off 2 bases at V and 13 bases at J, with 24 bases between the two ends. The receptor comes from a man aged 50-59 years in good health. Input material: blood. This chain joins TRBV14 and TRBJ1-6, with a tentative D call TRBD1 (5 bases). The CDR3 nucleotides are TGTGCCAGCAGCCAACGGGACCTAGTAGTTCCCTCAGCGCCCCTCCACTTT. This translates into CASSQRDLVVPSAPLHF.